The rows below give T cell receptor beta chains drawn from one sample of a study of graft-versus-host responses after intestinal transplantation. This table comes from immunoSEQ multiplex PCR, and its TCRdb copy is limited to in-frame clones, with some not included. The table lists some 87,000 clones, approximately 92% of them singletons. Antigen specificity for these receptors is unknown. The sequenced sample was unstimulated CD8+ T cells sorted from spleen or lymph node cells, obtained before transplant. The receptor set was obtained from a human donor who was the organ donor for an intestinal transplant. Both conserved end residues are trimmed from each CDR3.

V,CDR3
TRBV5-6,ASSHDISETQY
TRBV7-9,ASSPGQNSGNTIY
TRBV4-2,ASSPGSNEQF
TRBV15,ATTRTGANNEQF
TRBV6-1,ASSVSQPQH
TRBV9,ASSDPSGVVSGANVLT
TRBV6-1,ASSEAQTSGETQY
TRBV19,ASSIMGGGGQF
TRBV6-5,ASTPGGTNTEAF
TRBV7-7,ASRPFIGGKNTGELF
TRBV19,ASSMGRGAYEQY
TRBV19,ASWIVGGNTIY
TRBV7-8,ASSARLAGSYNEQF
TRBV11-2,ASSLGGHEQY
TRBV7-9,ASSPGGSNTGELF
TRBV5-8,ASRGLGASTQETQY
TRBV27,ASSLEGNRRETQY
TRBV2,ASRDPLLAGGPQF
TRBV14,ASSVTRASYGYT
TRBV28,ASTSSDRGQETQY
TRBV13,ASSLGSGTYGYT
TRBV7-9,ASEGVGGTGTSTDTQY
TRBV6-6,ASSFPGGGYGYT
TRBV7-9,ASSLVLAADNEQF
TRBV28,ASSWRGQSSYEQY
TRBV5-4,ASSWGRGLNTEAF
TRBV4-3,ASSQFGGLEQY
TRBV6-5,ASSPGGFGGYT
TRBV19,ASRLQGLYGYT
TRBV5-1,ASSSGQGGVTEAF
TRBV7-6,ASSLGGGGYEQY
TRBV7-2,ASVGGGGEQY
TRBV7-9,ASIKGGDEKLF
TRBV28,ASSFLERDNEQF
TRBV19,ASSIAGVPQH
TRBV27,ASSSPSGSYNEQF
TRBV28,ASTAGAEETQY
TRBV6-6,ASSAGGLASPQY
TRBV27,ASSSVGEQGETQY
TRBV6-5,ASSYGGVGNTEAF
TRBV27,ASSGTEISPLH
TRBV27,ASSLKLAYEQY
TRBV27,ASSLSKGGIDISTDTQY
TRBV11-2,ASSPTPSSSYNEQF
TRBV6-1,ADREQGTQY
TRBV19,ASSPSGLEQF
TRBV4-1,ASSQERRSGDTEAF
TRBV13,ASSGEGETNYGYT